The text below deals with one T cell receptor (beta chain). What it recognizes is unknown. The source of the sample is a study of T cell responses to AZD1222 COVID-19 vaccine. General study points: Dominant CD4 TCR responses targeted spike regions 160-218 and 743-854. The donors showed a predominance of white British ancestry and of females, with possible underestimation of clonal diversity.

Second-dose intervals near 4 or 12 weeks were combined. Sequencing used immunoSEQ multiplex PCR; TCRdb keeps in-frame clones, though not all of them. The sample includes 150,000 to 200,000 clones, roughly 87% of them seen just once. This sequence originates from an adult who received the AZD1222 COVID-19 vaccine. The sample here was peripheral blood, taken 28 days after the second AZD1222 dose.

The DNA of the CDR3 is TGTGCCAGCAGCCCCATCCCGGGACAGGGGGGTCGAGGTGGCTACACCTTC. This translates into CASSPIPGQGGRGGYTF. The rearrangement uses TRBV11-2 and TRBJ1-2, with TRBD1 matching 11 bases. The germline V gene encodes CDR1 SGHAT and CDR2 FQNNGV. The J segment lost 7 bases and the V segment lost 5 bases, leaving 15 bases of the junction unmatched. The CDR3 extends over 17 amino acids.